One sample yielded the 28 T cell receptor beta chains listed below, sequenced in a study of blood T cell repertoires in COVID-19. Sequencing used immunoSEQ multiplex PCR; TCRdb keeps in-frame clones, though not all of them. This table holds around 180,000 clones, about 87% found once. Sequenced input: peripheral blood. Receptors originate from a man in his forties with active or convalescent COVID-19.

The chain links TRBV6-1 to TRBJ2-7; tentatively, D is TRBD1 (5 bases). This CDR3 is 13 amino acids long. Germline V gives CDR1 MNHNS, CDR2 SASEGT. The V and J ends lost 2 bases and 2 bases respectively, with 7 bases between them. The CDR3 nucleotides are TGTGCCAGCAGTGAACGACAGCCCTACGAGCAGTACTTC. Its protein is CASSERQPYEQYF.

V and J are TRBV5-1 and TRBJ1-4; maybe TRBD1 (5 bases). This CDR3 contains 15 residues. CDR1 is SGHRS, CDR2 YFSETQ, per germline. V lost 0 bases, J lost 7 bases, and 13 bases lay in between. The DNA for the CDR3 is TGCGCCAGCAGCTTGGCCACGATGGGGGGTGAAAAACTGTTTTTT. The encoded protein is CASSLATMGGEKLFF.

This sequence joins TRBV6-1 and TRBJ2-1; tentative D call: TRBD1 (5 bases). Germline CDR1 is MNHNS and CDR2 is SASEGT. The V end lost 4 bases, the J end lost 3 bases, and 16 bases lay between the germline ends. The CDR3 runs 16 residues. The CDR3 sequence: CASSVGSDIRYNEQFF. CDR3 in DNA: TGTGCCAGCAGTGTAGGGTCGGACATCCGCTACAATGAGCAGTTCTTC.

The chain couples TRBV5-4 to TRBJ2-7; D is perhaps TRBD2 (6 bases). V shed 3 bases and J shed 2 bases, with 9 bases lying between them. The CDR3 is made up of 13 amino acids. Germline CDR1 SGHNT, CDR2 YYREEE (reference sequence). CDR3 protein: CASSSRGTYEQYF. CDR3 nucleotide sequence: TGTGCCAGCAGCTCGCGGGGAACCTACGAGCAGTACTTC.

The rearrangement joins TRBV5-3 to TRBJ1-1, with D unresolved. TRBV5-3 is annotated as an ORF whose role is uncertain. V was cut by 3 bases and J by 3 bases, with 18 bases left in between. The CDR3 has 16 amino acids. CDR3 coding DNA: TGTGCCAGAAGCTCGGCAGTTAATGACACCCACACTGAAGCTTTCTTT. Its protein product is CARSSAVNDTHTEAFF.

This chain connects TRBV6-5 to TRBJ1-3; weak D call: TRBD1 (5 bases). The CDR3 covers 14 residues. V dropped 6 bases and J dropped 0 bases, with 9 bases sitting between them. Germline loops: CDR1 MNHEY, CDR2 SVGAGI. This chain's CDR3 is CASSRAPSGNTIYF. In DNA form, the CDR3 reads TGTGCCAGCAGCAGGGCGCCCTCTGGAAACACCATATATTTT.

The V call is TRBV6-1, the J call TRBJ2-1, with unresolved D. The CDR3 spans 12 residues. Germline V gene sequence: CDR1 MNHNS, CDR2 SASEGT. The germline V and J ends were trimmed by 2 bases and 9 bases, with 8 bases remaining between them. This CDR3 reads CASSELRSEQFF. CDR3 nucleotides: TGTGCCAGCAGTGAATTACGTAGTGAGCAGTTCTTC.

This sequence joins TRBV6-5 and TRBJ1-1, with 7 bases aligning to TRBD1. The CDR3 is 13 residues long. The V segment lost 8 bases and the J segment 5 bases; nucleotides outside the gene matches: 8. Germline assignment: CDR1 MNHEY and CDR2 SVGAGI. The CDR3 DNA reads as TGTGCCAGCTCCGACAGGGAATGGACTGAAGCTTTCTTT. Translating it yields CASSDREWTEAFF.

The chain is built from TRBV6-5 and TRBJ1-2, with TRBD1 as a possible D gene (6 bases). Per the germline V gene, CDR1 is MNHEY and CDR2 is SVGAGI. CDR3 length equals 10 residues. V was trimmed by 9 bases and J by 8 bases, leaving 10 bases between them. The CDR3 loop reads CARGGGGYTF. DNA for the CDR3: TGTGCCAGAGGGGGGGGAGGCTACACCTTC.

V usage is TRBV19 and J usage is TRBJ2-7, with TRBD1 identical over 7 bases. Germline CDR1 is LNHDA and CDR2 is SQIVND (reference sequence). The V segment lost 1 base and the J segment 0 bases; nucleotides outside the gene matches: 6. The CDR3 runs to 16 residues. CDR3 nucleotide sequence: TGTGCCAGTAGTATAGCGGTGGCAGGGGGCTCCTACGAGCAGTACTTC. This sequence encodes CASSIAVAGGSYEQYF. Based on the CDR3 plus reference TRBV19 and TRBJ2-7, the full variable domain is DGGITQSPKYLFRKEGQNVTLSCEQNLNHDAMYWYRQDPGQGLRLIYYSQIVNDFQKGDIAEGYSVSREKKESFPLTVTSAQKNPTAFYLCASSIAVAGGSYEQYFGPGTRLTVT.

The chain recombines TRBV3-1 (or the pseudogene TRBV3-2) with TRBJ2-2; a possible D gene is TRBD2 (6 bases). CDR1 LGHDT and CDR2 YNNKEL come from the germline V gene (reference sequence). The length of the CDR3 is 18 residues. Trimming shortened V by 4 bases and J by 1 base, and 19 bases separated the two germline ends. The CDR3 bases are TGTGCCAGCAGCCCCCTGCGGGGAGATTACCTGAACACCGGGGAGCTGTTTTTT. Its protein is CASSPLRGDYLNTGELFF.

This clone occurred once. The V and J genes are TRBV9 and TRBJ1-3; D is ambiguous. This CDR3 region has 15 residues. Per germline, CDR1 SGDLS and CDR2 YYNGEE. V lost 0 bases to trimming and J lost 5 bases, with 12 bases between them. The CDR3 nucleotides read TGTGCCAGCAGCGTAGAGGGAGGTTTAAGAAACACCATATATTTT. It specifies CASSVEGGLRNTIYF.

The V call is TRBV28, the J call TRBJ1-1; 8 bases line up with TRBD1. CDR1 MDHEN and CDR2 SYDVKM come from the germline V gene. The CDR3 runs 17 residues. V gave up 4 bases and J gave up 6 bases; unmatched junction bases: 16. The CDR3 DNA reads as TGTGCCAGCAGTTCCCCCAGGGCAGGGGGCAAGAGGGCTGAAGCTTTCTTT. It yields the protein CASSSPRAGGKRAEAFF.

This chain uses TRBV28 with TRBJ2-7; 10 bases align to TRBD2. V gave up 6 bases and J gave up 7 bases; unmatched junction bases: 18. The CDR3 runs 17 residues. CDR1 and CDR2 from the germline V gene are MDHEN and SYDVKM. This chain's CDR3 is CASSWGSGRGRLGEQYF. The CDR3 region has the DNA TGTGCCAGCAGCTGGGGGAGCGGGAGGGGGCGTCTGGGAGAGCAGTACTTC.

This sequence joins TRBV7-9 and TRBJ2-3; no clear D gene. Germline V gene lookup returns CDR1 SEHNR and CDR2 FQNEAQ (reference sequence). This CDR3 is built from 13 residues. Trimming cost V 2 bases and J 11 bases, with 14 bases left between them. Written as DNA, the CDR3 is TGTGCCAGCAGCTTATTGGCCTCTCTTTGGCAGTATTTT. This sequence encodes CASSLLASLWQYF.

This chain connects TRBV3-1 (or the pseudogene TRBV3-2) to TRBJ1-4; 9 positions agree with TRBD1. CDR3 length: 18 residues. Germline CDR1 and CDR2: LGHDT and YNNKEL (reference sequence). V lost 4 bases to trimming and J lost 5 bases; unmatched junction nucleotides: 14. The CDR3 loop reads CASSPSVPGQGRNEKLFF. In DNA, the CDR3 is TGTGCCAGCAGCCCTTCAGTCCCGGGACAGGGTCGGAATGAAAAACTGTTTTTT.

The rearrangement links TRBV6-5 to TRBJ1-5; D not certain. V gave up 6 bases and J gave up 3 bases, with 9 bases separating them. The CDR3 runs 13 residues. CDR1 MNHEY and CDR2 SVGAGI come from the germline V gene. CDR3 in DNA: TGTGCCAGCAGAAGAGATCCCAATCAGCCCCAGCATTTT. It encodes CASRRDPNQPQHF.

The rearrangement joins TRBV29-1 to TRBJ2-1, with D maybe TRBD1 (6 bases). CDR3 length equals 17 residues. V shed 4 bases and J shed 0 bases, with 19 bases lying between them. CDR1 and CDR2 from the germline V gene are SQVTM and ANQGSEA. The CDR3 DNA reads as TGCAGCGTTGGTTCTGCAGGGGCAATCGCCTCCTACAATGAGCAGTTCTTC. Residues: CSVGSAGAIASYNEQFF.

The chain links TRBV11-2 to TRBJ1-1; 8 bases map to TRBD1. The CDR3 covers 14 residues. Germline CDR1 and CDR2: SGHAT and FQNNGV. J was trimmed by 6 bases and V by 7 bases; bases with no gene match: 10. In DNA, the CDR3 is TGTGCCAGCAACGCAGTCAGGGGGCGGCCTGAAGCTTTCTTT. Protein product: CASNAVRGRPEAFF.

The chain links TRBV6-5 to TRBJ2-1, with D possibly being TRBD2 (5 bases). This CDR3 spans 15 amino acids. The germline V and J ends were trimmed by 6 bases and 3 bases, with 15 bases remaining between them. Germline V gene lookup returns CDR1 MNHEY and CDR2 SVGAGI. DNA of the CDR3: TGTGCCAGCAGCGGCCAGCGGTTAATCTACAATGAGCAGTTCTTC. It yields the protein CASSGQRLIYNEQFF.

V is TRBV28 and J is TRBJ1-6; D might be TRBD1 (6 bases). The CDR3 covers 16 residues. Looked up from germline, CDR1 is MDHEN and CDR2 is SYDVKM. V dropped 6 bases and J dropped 6 bases, with 18 bases sitting between them. The CDR3 is CASRTGQGKGNSPLHF. The CDR3 region has the DNA TGTGCCAGCAGGACGGGGCAGGGGAAGGGTAATTCACCCCTCCACTTT.

The CDR3: CARSRRSFLAKNIQYF. For the CDR3, the DNA is TGTGCCAGAAGTCGGCGGAGTTTTCTAGCCAAAAACATTCAGTACTTC. The chain couples TRBV7-5 to TRBJ2-4; the D call of TRBD2 is as the table states it, not checked on the DNA. TRBV7-5 corresponds to a pseudogene. The CDR3 runs 16 residues.

Only one count was recorded for this clone. The rearrangement joins TRBV19 to TRBJ1-6; no firm D call. Deletions cut 2 bases from V and 0 bases from J, with 5 bases between. This CDR3 region has 15 residues. Germline V gene sequence: CDR1 LNHDA, CDR2 SQIVND (reference sequence). This chain's CDR3 is CASSIWSSYNSPLHF. The CDR3 DNA follows: TGTGCCAGTAGTATATGGAGCTCCTATAATTCACCCCTCCACTTT.

The rearrangement uses TRBV6-1 and TRBJ2-7; 7 bases map to TRBD2. Looked up from germline, CDR1 is MNHNS and CDR2 is SASEGT. This CDR3 spans 15 amino acids. V dropped 3 bases and J dropped 2; count of bases not matched to a gene: 7. The CDR3 coding sequence is TGTGCCAGCAGTGACCAATCGGGAGGCCCCTACGAGCAGTACTTC. It encodes CASSDQSGGPYEQYF.

This clone appeared once. The chain couples TRBV19 to TRBJ1-2, with a weak D call TRBD1 (6 bases). Trimming took off 6 bases at V and 0 bases at J, with 14 bases between the two ends. The CDR3 loop spans 15 amino acids. Germline V gene sequence: CDR1 LNHDA, CDR2 SQIVND (reference sequence). CDR3 coding DNA: TGTGCCAGTAGCCCCGGACAGTGGGCTAACTATGGCTACACCTTC. Protein product: CASSPGQWANYGYTF.

The genes are TRBV9 and TRBJ2-6, with TRBD1 matching over 7 bases. Germline CDR1 is SGDLS and CDR2 is YYNGEE. The CDR3 runs 20 residues. The V segment lost 4 bases and the J segment 0 bases; nucleotides outside the gene matches: 16. Written as DNA, the CDR3 is TGTGCCAGCAGCACCATCCGGGACAGATTTGTTTCCTCTGGGGCCAACGTCCTGACTTTC. Protein product: CASSTIRDRFVSSGANVLTF.

The rearrangement joins TRBV29-1 to TRBJ1-2, with 8 nucleotides matching TRBD1. Germline values: CDR1 SQVTM, CDR2 ANQGSEA. J lost 3 bases, V lost 4 bases, and 10 bases had no gene match. There are 15 residues in the CDR3. CDR3 in amino acids: CSVVGQGEKDYGYTF. CDR3 coding DNA: TGCAGCGTTGTTGGACAGGGCGAGAAAGACTATGGCTACACCTTC.

The V call is TRBV28, the J call TRBJ2-7, with D possibly matching TRBD2 (6 bases). The CDR3 has 14 residues. The ends were cut back, 4 bases at V and 2 bases at J, with 12 bases in the middle. Germline V CDR1 and CDR2: MDHEN, SYDVKM. The CDR3 reads CASSSGDRTYEQYF. The DNA of the CDR3 is TGTGCCAGCAGTTCGGGGGATAGAACCTACGAGCAGTACTTC.